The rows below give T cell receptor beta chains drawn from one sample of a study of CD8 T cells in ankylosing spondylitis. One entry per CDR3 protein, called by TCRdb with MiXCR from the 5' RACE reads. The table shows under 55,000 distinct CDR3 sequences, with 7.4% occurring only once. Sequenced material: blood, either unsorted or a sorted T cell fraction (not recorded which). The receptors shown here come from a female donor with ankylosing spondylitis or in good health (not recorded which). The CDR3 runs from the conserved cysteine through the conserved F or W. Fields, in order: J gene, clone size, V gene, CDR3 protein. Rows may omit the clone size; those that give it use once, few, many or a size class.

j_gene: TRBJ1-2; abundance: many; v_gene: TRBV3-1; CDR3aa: CASSQEGFGGNYGYTF
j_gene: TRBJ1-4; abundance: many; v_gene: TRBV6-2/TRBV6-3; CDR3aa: CASSYEKTGSEKLFF
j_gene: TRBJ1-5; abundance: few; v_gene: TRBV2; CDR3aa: CASRETGLDNQPQHF
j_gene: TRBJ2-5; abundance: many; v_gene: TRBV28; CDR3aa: CASSLPQGTRETQYF
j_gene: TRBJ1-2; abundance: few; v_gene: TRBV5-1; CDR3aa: CASSLVGRNYGYTF
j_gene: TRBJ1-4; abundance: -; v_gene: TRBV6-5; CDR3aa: CASSSRTGSGSEKLFF
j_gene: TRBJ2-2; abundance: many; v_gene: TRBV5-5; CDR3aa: CASSFSGGNTGELFF
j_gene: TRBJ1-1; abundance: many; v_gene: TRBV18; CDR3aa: CASSPAGQTNTEAFF
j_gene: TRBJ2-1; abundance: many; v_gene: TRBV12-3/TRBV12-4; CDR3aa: CASSPGAPVDNEQFF
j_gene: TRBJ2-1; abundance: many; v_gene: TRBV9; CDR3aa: CASSVADSSYNEQFF
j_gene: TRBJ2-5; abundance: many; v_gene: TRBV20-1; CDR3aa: CSASDARGETQYF
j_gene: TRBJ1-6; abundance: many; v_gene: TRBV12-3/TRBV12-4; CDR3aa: CASSPNRGPSDSPLHF
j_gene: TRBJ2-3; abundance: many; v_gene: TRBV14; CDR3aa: CASSHFRSSTDTQYF
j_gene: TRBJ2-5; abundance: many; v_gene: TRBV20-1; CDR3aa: CSASVLLSPQETQYF
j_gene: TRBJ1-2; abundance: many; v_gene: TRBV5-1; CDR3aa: CASSLDSNYGYTF
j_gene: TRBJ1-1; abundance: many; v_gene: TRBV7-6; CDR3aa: CASSLKNTEAFF
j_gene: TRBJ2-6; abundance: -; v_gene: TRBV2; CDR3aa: CASSTRGSGANVLTF
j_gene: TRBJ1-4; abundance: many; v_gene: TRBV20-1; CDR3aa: CSARRQGRVTFF
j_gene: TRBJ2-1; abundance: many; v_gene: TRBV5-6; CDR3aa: CASSLIAATYNEQFF
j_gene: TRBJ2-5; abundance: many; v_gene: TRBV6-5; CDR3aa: CASSYSSQREETQYF
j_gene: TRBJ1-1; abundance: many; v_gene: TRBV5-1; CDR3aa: CASSPGGGSVNTEAFF
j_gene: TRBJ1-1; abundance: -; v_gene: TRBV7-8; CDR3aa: CTSSTTQGAITEAFF
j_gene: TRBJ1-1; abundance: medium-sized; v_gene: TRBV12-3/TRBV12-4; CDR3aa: CASSLRGGAFF
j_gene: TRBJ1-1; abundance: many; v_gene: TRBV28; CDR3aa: CASGLSGQNTEAFF
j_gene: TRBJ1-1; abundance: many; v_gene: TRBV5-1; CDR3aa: CASSLARQGFNTEAFF
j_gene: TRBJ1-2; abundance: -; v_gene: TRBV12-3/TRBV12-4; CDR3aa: CASSFDPSDYGYTF
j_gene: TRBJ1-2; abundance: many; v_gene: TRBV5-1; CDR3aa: CASCPLEGDYTF
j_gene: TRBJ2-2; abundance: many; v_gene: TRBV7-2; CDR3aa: CASSFRQTNTGELFF
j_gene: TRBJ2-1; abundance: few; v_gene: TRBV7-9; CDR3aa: CASSSQGYEQFF
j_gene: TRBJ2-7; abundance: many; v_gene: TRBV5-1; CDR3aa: CASSVGPTESYEQYF
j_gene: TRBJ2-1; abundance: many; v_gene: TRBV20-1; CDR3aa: CSARDLMGLAGGGNEQFF
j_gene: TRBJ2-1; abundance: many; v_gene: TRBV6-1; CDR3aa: CASRSQGNKRNEQFF
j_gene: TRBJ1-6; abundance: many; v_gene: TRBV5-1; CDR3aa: CASSRGRDMDSPLHF
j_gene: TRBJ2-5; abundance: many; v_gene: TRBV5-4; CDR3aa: CASSLGTAQETQYF
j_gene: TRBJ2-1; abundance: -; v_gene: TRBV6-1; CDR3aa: CASSPRLAPEQFF
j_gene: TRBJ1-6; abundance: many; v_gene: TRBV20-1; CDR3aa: CSARKQGMYSPLHF
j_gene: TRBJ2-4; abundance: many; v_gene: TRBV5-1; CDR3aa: CASSLEGENIQYF